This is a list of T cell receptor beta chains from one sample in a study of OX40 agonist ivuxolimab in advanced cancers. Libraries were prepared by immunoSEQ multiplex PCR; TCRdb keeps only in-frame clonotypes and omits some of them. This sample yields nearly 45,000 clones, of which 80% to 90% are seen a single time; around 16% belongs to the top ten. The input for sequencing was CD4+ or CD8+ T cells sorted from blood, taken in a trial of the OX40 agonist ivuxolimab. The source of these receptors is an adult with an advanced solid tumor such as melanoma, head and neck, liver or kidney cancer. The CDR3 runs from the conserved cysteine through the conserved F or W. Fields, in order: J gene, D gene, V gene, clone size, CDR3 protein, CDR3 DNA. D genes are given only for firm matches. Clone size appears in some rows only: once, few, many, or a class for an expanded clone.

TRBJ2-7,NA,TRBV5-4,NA,CASSGTESEQYF,TGTGCCAGCAGCGGAACGGAGTCCGAGCAGTACTTC
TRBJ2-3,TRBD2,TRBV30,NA,CAWSGGLAGVIRTDTQYF,TGTGCCTGGAGTGGGGGGCTAGCGGGAGTTATTCGCACAGATACGCAGTATTTT
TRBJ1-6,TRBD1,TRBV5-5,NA,CASSLEGALPTNSPLHF,TGTGCCAGCAGCTTGGAGGGGGCACTCCCAACGAATTCACCCCTCCACTTT
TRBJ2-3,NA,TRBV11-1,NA,CASSPPSPTDTQYF,TGTGCCAGCAGCCCGCCCAGTCCCACAGATACGCAGTATTTT
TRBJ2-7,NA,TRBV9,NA,CASSVASSGSYEQYF,TGTGCCAGCAGCGTAGCTTCGTCGGGCTCCTACGAGCAGTACTTC
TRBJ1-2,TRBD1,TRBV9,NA,CASSVTTGTNYGYTF,TGTGCCAGCAGCGTAACGACAGGGACCAACTATGGCTACACCTTC
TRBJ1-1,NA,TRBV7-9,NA,CASRRPNTEAFF,TGTGCCAGCAGGCGTCCCAACACTGAAGCTTTCTTT
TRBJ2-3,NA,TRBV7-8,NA,CASSLSPLGRDLSVGTDTQYF,TGTGCCAGCAGCTTATCGCCTTTAGGGCGGGACCTCTCGGTGGGCACAGATACGCAGTATTTT
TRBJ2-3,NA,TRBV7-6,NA,CASSPRDRDTQYF,TGTGCCAGCAGCCCCAGGGATAGGGATACGCAGTATTTT
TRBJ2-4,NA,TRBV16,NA,CASSQSVAKNIQYF,TGTGCCAGCAGCCAATCGGTAGCCAAAAACATTCAGTACTTC
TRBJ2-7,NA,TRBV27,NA,CASSFSRGPISYEQYF,TGTGCCAGCAGTTTTTCCCGGGGCCCTATCTCCTACGAGCAGTACTTC
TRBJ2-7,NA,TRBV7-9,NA,CASGPGPHYEQYF,TGTGCCAGCGGCCCGGGACCCCATTACGAGCAGTACTTC
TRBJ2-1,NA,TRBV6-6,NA,CASRPLDVDNEQFF,TGTGCCAGCAGACCCCTAGACGTAGACAATGAGCAGTTCTTC
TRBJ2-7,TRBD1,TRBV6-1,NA,CASTPDRGQGEQYF,TGTGCCAGCACCCCTGACAGGGGACAGGGCGAGCAGTACTTC
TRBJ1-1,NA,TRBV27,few,CASSLSRGWNAEAFF,TGTGCCAGCAGTTTATCGAGGGGTTGGAACGCTGAAGCTTTCTTT
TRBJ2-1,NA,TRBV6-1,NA,CASSDADLMWDGPSFF,TGTGCCAGCAGTGATGCCGACCTTATGTGGGACGGGCCCTCGTTCTTC
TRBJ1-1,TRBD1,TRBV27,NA,CASSETGENTEAFF,TGTGCCAGCAGCGAGACAGGGGAGAACACTGAAGCTTTCTTT
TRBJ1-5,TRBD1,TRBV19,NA,CASTVDRESQPQHF,TGTGCCAGTACCGTGGACAGGGAGAGTCAGCCCCAGCATTTT
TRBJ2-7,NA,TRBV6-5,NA,CASSYSNGETYEQYF,TGTGCCAGCAGTTACTCGAATGGGGAGACCTACGAGCAGTACTTC
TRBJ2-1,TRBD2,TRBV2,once,CASSSGGNEQFF,TGTGCCAGCTCTAGCGGGGGCAATGAGCAGTTCTTC
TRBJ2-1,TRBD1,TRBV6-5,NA,CASSPGQGPYNEQFF,TGTGCCAGCAGCCCGGGACAGGGTCCCTACAATGAGCAGTTCTTC
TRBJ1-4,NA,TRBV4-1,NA,CASSKREKLFF,TGCGCCAGCAGCAAAAGGGAAAAACTGTTTTTT
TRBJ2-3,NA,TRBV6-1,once,CASSEDNASGDTQYF,TGTGCCAGCAGTGAAGATAACGCTTCGGGAGATACGCAGTATTTT
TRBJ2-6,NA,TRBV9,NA,CASSVTDSGANVLTF,TGTGCCAGCAGCGTTACAGACTCTGGGGCCAACGTCCTGACTTTC
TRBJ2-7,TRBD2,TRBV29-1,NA,CSGGRSGDEQYF,TGCAGCGGAGGTCGAAGCGGGGACGAGCAGTACTTC
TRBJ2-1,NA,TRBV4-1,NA,CASSQVKRDKWFF,TGCGCCAGCAGCCAAGTTAAAAGGGACAAGTGGTTCTTC
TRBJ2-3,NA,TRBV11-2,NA,CASSSPRYSTDTQYF,TGTGCCAGCAGCTCCCCTCGGTACAGCACAGATACGCAGTATTTT
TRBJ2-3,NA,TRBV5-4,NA,CASSHGTSTDTQYF,TGCGCCAGCAGCCACGGGACCAGCACAGATACGCAGTATTTT
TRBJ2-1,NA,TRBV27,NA,CASSPSEGESYNEQFF,TGTGCCAGCAGTCCCTCTGAGGGAGAATCCTACAATGAGCAGTTCTTC
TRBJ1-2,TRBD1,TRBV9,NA,CASSVAGTGSGYTF,TGTGCCAGCAGCGTAGCCGGGACAGGGAGTGGCTACACCTTC
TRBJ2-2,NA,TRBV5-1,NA,CASSPGGELFF,TGCGCCAGCAGCCCAGGAGGGGAGCTGTTTTTT
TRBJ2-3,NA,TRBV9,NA,CASNPTGGYTDTQYF,TGTGCCAGCAACCCCACTGGGGGCTACACAGATACGCAGTATTTT
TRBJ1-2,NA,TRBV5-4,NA,CASSGQEDNYGYTF,TGTGCCAGCAGCGGCCAGGAAGATAACTATGGCTACACCTTC
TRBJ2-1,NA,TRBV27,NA,CASSVRGHEWNEQFF,TGTGCCAGCAGCGTTCGCGGTCACGAGTGGAATGAGCAGTTCTTC
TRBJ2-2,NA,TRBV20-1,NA,CSADWNGELFF,TGCAGTGCGGATTGGAACGGGGAGCTGTTTTTT
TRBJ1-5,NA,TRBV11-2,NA,CASSLEFAENQPQHF,TGTGCCAGCAGCTTAGAGTTTGCGGAGAATCAGCCCCAGCATTTT
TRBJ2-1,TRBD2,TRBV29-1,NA,CSAWLAGGFSNEQFF,TGCAGCGCATGGCTAGCGGGGGGCTTTAGCAATGAGCAGTTCTTC
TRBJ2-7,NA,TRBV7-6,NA,CASSLRVPDEQYF,TGTGCCAGCAGCTTACGAGTACCGGACGAGCAGTACTTC
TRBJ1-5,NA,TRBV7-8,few,CASSIHRQPQHF,TGTGCCAGCAGCATACACCGGCAGCCCCAGCATTTT
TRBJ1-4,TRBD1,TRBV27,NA,CASSFRQTGEKFF,TGTGCCAGCAGTTTCAGACAGACAGGGGAAAAGTTTTTT
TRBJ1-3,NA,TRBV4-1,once,CASSQTTGYSGNTIYF,TGCGCCAGCAGCCAAACCACAGGTTACTCTGGAAACACCATATATTTT
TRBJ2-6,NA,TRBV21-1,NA,CASSNRYGTGGSSGANVLTF,TGTGCCAGCAGCAATCGATATGGGACAGGGGGTTCCTCTGGGGCCAACGTCCTGACTTTC
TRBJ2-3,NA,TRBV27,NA,CASSKGLTQYF,TGTGCCAGCAGTAAGGGCCTAACGCAGTATTTT
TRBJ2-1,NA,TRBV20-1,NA,CSADLAEGFF,TGCAGTGCTGATCTAGCTGAAGGATTCTTC
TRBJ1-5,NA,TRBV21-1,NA,CASSKSGTGRQPQHF,TGTGCCAGCAGCAAATCTGGGACAGGGCGTCAGCCCCAGCATTTT
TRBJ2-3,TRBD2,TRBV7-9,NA,CASSSRLAGETDTQYF,TGTGCCAGCAGTAGTCGACTAGCGGGAGAGACAGATACGCAGTATTTT
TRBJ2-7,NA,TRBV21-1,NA,CASSKADRDPLDEQYF,TGTGCCAGCAGCAAAGCGGACAGGGATCCTTTGGATGAGCAGTACTTC
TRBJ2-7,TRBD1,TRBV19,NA,CASSTGTGSYEQYF,TGTGCCAGTAGTACGGGGACAGGGTCCTACGAGCAGTACTTC
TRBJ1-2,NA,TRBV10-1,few,CASSDSLTNYGYTF,TGCGCCAGCAGTGATTCGCTCACTAACTATGGCTACACCTTC
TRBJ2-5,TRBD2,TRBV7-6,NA,CASSLLAGVRETQYF,TGTGCCAGCAGCTTACTAGCGGGAGTGCGGGAGACCCAGTACTTC